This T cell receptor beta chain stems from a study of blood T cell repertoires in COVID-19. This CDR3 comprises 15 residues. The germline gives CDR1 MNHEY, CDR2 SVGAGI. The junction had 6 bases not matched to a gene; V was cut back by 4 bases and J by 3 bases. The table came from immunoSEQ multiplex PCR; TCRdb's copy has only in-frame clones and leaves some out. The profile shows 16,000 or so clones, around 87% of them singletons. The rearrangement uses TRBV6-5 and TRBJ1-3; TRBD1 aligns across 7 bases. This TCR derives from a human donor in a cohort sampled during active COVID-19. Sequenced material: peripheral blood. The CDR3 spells CASSSDRAFGNTIYF. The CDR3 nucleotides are TGTGCCAGCAGTTCCGACAGGGCGTTTGGAAACACCATATATTTT.